This TCR beta chain was sequenced for a study of vaccination and CD4 T cells after COVID-19. About the study: Either the Pfizer-BioNTech BNT162b2 or Moderna mRNA-1273 vaccine was given as two doses.

Sample treatment: roughly 11-day PBMC culture with coronavirus spike peptide pools or control peptides (ViraFEST assay). Comments on this clonotype: The antigen is not known.

CDR3 length equals 16 residues. Oncomine TCR Beta short-read sequencing was applied to DNA from cultured CD4+ T cells. TCRdb ran MiXCR on the PCR reads and lists one entry per CDR3 protein. In the table there are about 12,000 distinct CDR3 sequences, approximately 69% of which are singletons. The receptor was isolated from a human donor who had recovered from COVID-19. Sequenced: CD4+ T cells from blood, cultured in vitro. The chain joins TRBV21-1 to TRBJ2-5; TRBD1, the table's D call, was not compared with the DNA. TRBV21-1 is a pseudogene segment. In nucleotides, the CDR3 is TGTGCCAGCAGCAAAGCGCTCTTGGACATAGGAGAGACCCAGTACTTC. This codes for CASSKALLDIGETQYF.